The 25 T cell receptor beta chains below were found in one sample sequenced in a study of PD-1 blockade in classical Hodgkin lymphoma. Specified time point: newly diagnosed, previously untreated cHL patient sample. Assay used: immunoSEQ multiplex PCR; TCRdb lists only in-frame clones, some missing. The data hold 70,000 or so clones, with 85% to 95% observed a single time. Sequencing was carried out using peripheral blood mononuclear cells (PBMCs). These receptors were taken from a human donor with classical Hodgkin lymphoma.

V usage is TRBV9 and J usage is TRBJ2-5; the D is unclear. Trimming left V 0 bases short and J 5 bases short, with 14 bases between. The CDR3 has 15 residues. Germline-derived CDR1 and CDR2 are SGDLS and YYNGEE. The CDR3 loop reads CASSVGPEQTETQYF. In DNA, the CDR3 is TGTGCCAGCAGCGTAGGGCCAGAGCAGACGGAGACCCAGTACTTC.

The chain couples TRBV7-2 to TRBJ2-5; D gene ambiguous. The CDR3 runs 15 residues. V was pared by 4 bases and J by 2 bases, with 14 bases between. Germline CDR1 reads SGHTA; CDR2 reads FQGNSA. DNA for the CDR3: TGTGCCAGCAGCTGGAACCGTGGGCAGCAAGAGACCCAGTACTTC. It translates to CASSWNRGQQETQYF.

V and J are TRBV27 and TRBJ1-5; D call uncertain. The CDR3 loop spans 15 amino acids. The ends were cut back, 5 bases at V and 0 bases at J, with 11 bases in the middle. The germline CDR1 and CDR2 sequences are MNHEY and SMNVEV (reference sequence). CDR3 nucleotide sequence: TGTGCCAGCAGTCGAGCAGGACCTAGCAATCAGCCCCAGCATTTT. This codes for CASSRAGPSNQPQHF.

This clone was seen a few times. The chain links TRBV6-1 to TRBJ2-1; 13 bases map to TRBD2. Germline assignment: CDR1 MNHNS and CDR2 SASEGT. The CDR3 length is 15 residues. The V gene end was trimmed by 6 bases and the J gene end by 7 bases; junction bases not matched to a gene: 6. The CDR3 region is CASSRLAGGLNEQFF. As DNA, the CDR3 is TGTGCCAGCAGCCGACTAGCGGGGGGACTTAATGAGCAGTTCTTC.

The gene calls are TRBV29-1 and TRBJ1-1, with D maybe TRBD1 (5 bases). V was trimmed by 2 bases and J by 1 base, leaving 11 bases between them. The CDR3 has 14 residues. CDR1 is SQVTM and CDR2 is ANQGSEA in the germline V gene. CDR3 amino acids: CSVEKGVGNTEAFF. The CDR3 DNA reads TGCAGCGTTGAAAAAGGGGTGGGGAACACTGAAGCTTTCTTT. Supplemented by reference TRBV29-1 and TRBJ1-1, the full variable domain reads SAVISQKPSRDICQRGTSLTIQCQVDSQVTMMFWYRQQPGQSLTLIATANQGSEATYESGFVIDKFPISRPNLTFSTLTVSNMSPEDSSIYLCSVEKGVGNTEAFFGQGTRLTVV.

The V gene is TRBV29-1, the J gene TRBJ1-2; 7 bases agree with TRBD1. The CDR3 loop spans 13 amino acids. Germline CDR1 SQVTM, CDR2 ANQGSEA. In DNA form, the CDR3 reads TGCATGGCCCGGACAGGACTCTCGGGGGGCTACACCTTC. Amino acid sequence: CMARTGLSGGYTF. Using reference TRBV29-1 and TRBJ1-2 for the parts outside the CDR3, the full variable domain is SAVISQKPSRDICQRGTSLTIQCQVDSQVTMMFWYRQQPGQSLTLIATANQGSEATYESGFVIDKFPISRPNLTFSTLTVSNMSPEDSSIYLCMARTGLSGGYTFGSGTRLTVV.

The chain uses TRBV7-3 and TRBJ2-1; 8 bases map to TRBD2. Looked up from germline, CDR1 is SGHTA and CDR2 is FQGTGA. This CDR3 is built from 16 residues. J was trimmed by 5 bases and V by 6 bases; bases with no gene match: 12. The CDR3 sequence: CASRFSGSGKNNEQFF. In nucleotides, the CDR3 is TGTGCCAGCAGATTCAGCGGTAGCGGGAAAAACAATGAGCAGTTCTTC. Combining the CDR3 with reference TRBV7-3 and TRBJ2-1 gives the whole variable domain GAGVSQTPSNKVTEKGKYVELRCDPISGHTALYWYRQSLGQGPEFLIYFQGTGAADDSGLPNDRFFAVRPEGSVSTLKIQRTERGDSAVYLCASRFSGSGKNNEQFFGPGTRLTVL.

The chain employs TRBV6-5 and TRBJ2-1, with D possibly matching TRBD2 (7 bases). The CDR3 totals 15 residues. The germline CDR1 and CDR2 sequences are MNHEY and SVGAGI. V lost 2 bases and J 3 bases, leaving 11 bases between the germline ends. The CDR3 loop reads CASSYGGAFYNEQFF. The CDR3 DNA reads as TGTGCCAGCAGTTACGGGGGGGCCTTCTACAATGAGCAGTTCTTC.

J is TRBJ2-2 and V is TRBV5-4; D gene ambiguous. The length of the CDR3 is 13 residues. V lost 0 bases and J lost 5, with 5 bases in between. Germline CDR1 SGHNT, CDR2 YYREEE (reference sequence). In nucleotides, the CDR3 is TGTGCCAGCAGCTTGGGGGGAACCGGGGAGCTGTTTTTT. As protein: CASSLGGTGELFF.

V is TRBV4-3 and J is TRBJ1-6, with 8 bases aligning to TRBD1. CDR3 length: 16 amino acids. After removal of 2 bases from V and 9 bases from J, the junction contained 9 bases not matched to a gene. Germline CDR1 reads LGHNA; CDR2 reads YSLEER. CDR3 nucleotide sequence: TGCGCCAGCAGCCAAACCTCGGCAGGGGGCCGTTCACCCCTCCACTTT. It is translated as CASSQTSAGGRSPLHF.

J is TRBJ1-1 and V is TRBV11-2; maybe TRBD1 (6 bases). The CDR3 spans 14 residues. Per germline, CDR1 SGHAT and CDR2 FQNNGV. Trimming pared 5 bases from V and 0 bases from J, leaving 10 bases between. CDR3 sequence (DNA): TGTGCCAGCAGCATCACAGGGATGAACACTGAAGCTTTCTTT. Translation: CASSITGMNTEAFF.

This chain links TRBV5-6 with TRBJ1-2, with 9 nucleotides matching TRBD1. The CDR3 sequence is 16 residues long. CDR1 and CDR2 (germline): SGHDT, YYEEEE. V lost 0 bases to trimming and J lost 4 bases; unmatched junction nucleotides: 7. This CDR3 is CASSLALDRGGYGYTF. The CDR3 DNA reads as TGTGCCAGCAGCTTGGCGTTGGACAGGGGAGGCTATGGCTACACCTTC.

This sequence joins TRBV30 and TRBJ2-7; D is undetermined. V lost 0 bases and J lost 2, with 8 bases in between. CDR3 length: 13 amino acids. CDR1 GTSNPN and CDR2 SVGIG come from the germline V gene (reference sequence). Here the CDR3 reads CAWSVTAAYEQYF. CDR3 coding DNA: TGTGCCTGGAGTGTAACAGCTGCCTACGAGCAGTACTTC.

The CDR3 spells CATSALRPPVGQETQYF. CDR3 sequence (DNA): TGTGCCACCAGCGCCCTAAGGCCTCCTGTGGGGCAAGAGACCCAGTACTTC. This chain links TRBV15 with TRBJ2-5; D unresolved. Germline values: CDR1 LNHNV, CDR2 YYDKDF (reference sequence). The V end was cut by 5 bases, the J end by 2 bases, with 21 bases between. The CDR3 spans 17 residues.

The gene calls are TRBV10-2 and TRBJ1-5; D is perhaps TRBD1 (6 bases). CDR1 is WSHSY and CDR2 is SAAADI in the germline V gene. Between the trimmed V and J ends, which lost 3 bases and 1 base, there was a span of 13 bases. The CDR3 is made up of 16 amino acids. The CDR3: CASSEAQGRSNQPQHF. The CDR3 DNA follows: TGCGCCAGCAGTGAAGCACAGGGAAGGAGCAATCAGCCCCAGCATTTT.

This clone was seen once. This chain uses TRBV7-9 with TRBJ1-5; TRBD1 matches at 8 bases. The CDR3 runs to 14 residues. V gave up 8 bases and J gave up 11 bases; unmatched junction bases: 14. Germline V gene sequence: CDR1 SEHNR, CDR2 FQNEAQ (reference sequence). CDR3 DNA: TGTGCCAGCCCGACAGGGGAAACAATCTTGTCCCAGCATTTT. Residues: CASPTGETILSQHF.

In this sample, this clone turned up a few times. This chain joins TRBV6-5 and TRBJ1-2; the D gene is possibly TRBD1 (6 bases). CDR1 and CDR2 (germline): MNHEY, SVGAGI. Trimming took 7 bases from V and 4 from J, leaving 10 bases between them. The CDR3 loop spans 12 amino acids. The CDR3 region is CASKRGSYGYTF. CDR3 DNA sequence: TGTGCCAGCAAGAGGGGGTCCTATGGCTACACCTTC.

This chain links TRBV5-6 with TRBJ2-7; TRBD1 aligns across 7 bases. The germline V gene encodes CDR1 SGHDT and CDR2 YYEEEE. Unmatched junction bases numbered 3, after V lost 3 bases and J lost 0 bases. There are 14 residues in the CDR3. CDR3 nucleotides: TGTGCCAGCAGCTATGGGACAGACTCCTACGAGCAGTACTTC. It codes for CASSYGTDSYEQYF.

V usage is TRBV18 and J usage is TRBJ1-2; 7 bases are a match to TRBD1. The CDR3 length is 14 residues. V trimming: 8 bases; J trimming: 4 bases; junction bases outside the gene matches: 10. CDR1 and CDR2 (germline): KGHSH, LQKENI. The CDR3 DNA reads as TGTGCCAGCGCTAAACAGGGGTCTATCTATGGCTACACCTTC. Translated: CASAKQGSIYGYTF.

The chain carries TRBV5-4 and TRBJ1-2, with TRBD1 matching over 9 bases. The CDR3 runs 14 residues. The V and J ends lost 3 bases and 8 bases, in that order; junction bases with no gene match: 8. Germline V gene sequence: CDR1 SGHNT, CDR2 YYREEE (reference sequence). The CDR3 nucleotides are TGTGCCAGCAGCTCGCCCGGGACAGGGCTGGGCTACACCTTC. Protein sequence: CASSSPGTGLGYTF. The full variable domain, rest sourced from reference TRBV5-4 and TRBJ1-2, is ETGVTQSPTHLIKTRGQQVTLRCSSQSGHNTVSWYQQALGQGPQFIFQYYREEENGRGNFPPRFSGLQFPNYSSELNVNALELDDSALYLCASSSPGTGLGYTFGSGTRLTVV.

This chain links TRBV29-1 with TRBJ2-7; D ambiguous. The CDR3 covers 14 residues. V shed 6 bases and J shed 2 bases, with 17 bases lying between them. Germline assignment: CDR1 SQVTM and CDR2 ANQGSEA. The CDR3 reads CSVLDPGRPYEQYF. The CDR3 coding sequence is TGCAGCGTCCTCGACCCTGGTCGTCCCTACGAGCAGTACTTC.

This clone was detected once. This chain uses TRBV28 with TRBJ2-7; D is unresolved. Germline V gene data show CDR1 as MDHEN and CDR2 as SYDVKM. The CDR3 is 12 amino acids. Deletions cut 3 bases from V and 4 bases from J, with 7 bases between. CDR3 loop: CASSLVGYEQYF. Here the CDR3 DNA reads TGTGCCAGCAGTTTGGTGGGATACGAGCAGTACTTC.

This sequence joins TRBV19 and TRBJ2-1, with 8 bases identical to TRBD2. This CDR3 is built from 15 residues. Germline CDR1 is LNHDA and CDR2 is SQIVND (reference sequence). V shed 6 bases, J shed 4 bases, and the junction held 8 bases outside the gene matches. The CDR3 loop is CASSGRAAIYNEQFF. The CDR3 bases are TGTGCCAGTAGCGGGAGGGCCGCGATATACAATGAGCAGTTCTTC.

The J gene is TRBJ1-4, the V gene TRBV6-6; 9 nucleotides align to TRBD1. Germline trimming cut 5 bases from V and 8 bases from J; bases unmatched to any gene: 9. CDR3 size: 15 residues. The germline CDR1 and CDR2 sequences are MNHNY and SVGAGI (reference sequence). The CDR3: CASSGTNRGREKLFF. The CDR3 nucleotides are TGTGCCAGCAGTGGAACAAACAGGGGGCGGGAAAAACTGTTTTTT.

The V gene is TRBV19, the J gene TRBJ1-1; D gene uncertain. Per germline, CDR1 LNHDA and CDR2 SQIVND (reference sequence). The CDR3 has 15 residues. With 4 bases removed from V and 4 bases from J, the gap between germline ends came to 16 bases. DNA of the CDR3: TGTGCCAGTAGTACCCAATGGACGGCAGGCACTGAAGCTTTCTTT. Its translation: CASSTQWTAGTEAFF.